This entry is about one T cell receptor beta chain. The identical CDR3 is also encoded by other nucleotide sequences in the sample. Trimming pared 2 bases from V and 0 bases from J, leaving 5 bases between. This CDR3 is built from 14 residues. CDR1 is MNHEY, CDR2 SVGAGI, per germline. The entry originates in a study of blood T cell repertoires in COVID-19. Authors' methods: Quantification of nucleated cells was approximated via reference gene primer amplification. The table came from immunoSEQ multiplex PCR; TCRdb's copy has only in-frame clones and leaves some out. The DNA was the basis for D and trimming; V, J and clone size are from that table. The data contain about 480,000 clones, over 75% of them seen just once; the ten biggest clones take up over 1.5%.

The TCR originated in a woman aged 40-49 years who had recovered from COVID-19. Sequenced: PBMCs or T cells enriched from blood (not recorded which). This chain uses TRBV6-5 with TRBJ1-3, with D unresolved. CDR3 sequence (DNA): TGTGCCAGCAGTTACGGCTCCTCTGGAAACACCATATATTTT. Its protein product is CASSYGSSGNTIYF.